These T cell receptor beta chains were read from a single sample in a study of regulatory T cells in long-lasting Graves disease. From the multiplex PCR reads, TCRdb called clonotypes with MiXCR, one entry per CDR3 protein. The table shows more than 650,000 distinct CDR3 sequences, with about 32% occurring only once. The input for sequencing was peripheral blood mononuclear cells (PBMCs), taken when the disease was refractory, from a patient treated with antithyroid drugs. The source of these receptors is a female donor with Graves disease. Each CDR3 is given with its conserved first and last residue. Fields, in order: clone size, V gene, J gene, D gene, CDR3 DNA, CDR3 protein. D genes are given only for firm matches. Part of the rows lack a size; the others show once, few, many or a class for expanded clones.

few,TRBV19,TRBJ2-5,.,TGTGCCAGTAGTGTGGACCCGGCTGGGGAGACCCAGTACTTC,CASSVDPAGETQYF
.,TRBV16,TRBJ1-1,.,TGTGCCAGCAGCCCCGTCGGCGGGAACACTGAAGCTTTCTTT,CASSPVGGNTEAFF
.,TRBV9,TRBJ1-6,.,TGTGCCAGCGGCCCCCTTTCCGATTCACCCCTCCACTTT,CASGPLSDSPLHF
many,TRBV6-2/TRBV6-3,TRBJ1-6,.,TGTGCCAGCAGTTACATCAGGGATGGTTCACCCCTCCACTTT,CASSYIRDGSPLHF
few,TRBV20-1,TRBJ1-2,TRBD1,TGCAGTGCTAGAGATCCGGCCCGAGGGACAGGGGGTGGGGGCTACACCTTC,CSARDPARGTGGGGYTF
few,TRBV27,TRBJ1-2,.,TGTGCCAGCAGTTTAAGGGCGGGACCTAACTATGGCTACACCTTC,CASSLRAGPNYGYTF
.,TRBV5-1,TRBJ2-5,TRBD2,TGCGCCAGCAGCTTGAGTGCGGGAGTGGGCGAGACCCAGTACTTC,CASSLSAGVGETQYF
.,TRBV20-1,TRBJ1-5,TRBD1,TGCAGTGCATCTCGGACAGGCGCGGGCAATCAGCCCCAGCATTTT,CSASRTGAGNQPQHF
.,TRBV12-3/TRBV12-4,TRBJ1-1,TRBD1,TGTGCCAGCAGTCTACCCACAGGGGGCCTATCTGAAGCTTTCTTT,CASSLPTGGLSEAFF
.,TRBV19,TRBJ2-7,TRBD1,TGTGCCAGTAGTAGCCTGGACAGGGAAACCTACGAGCAGTACTTC,CASSSLDRETYEQYF
.,TRBV6-1,TRBJ2-5,TRBD1,TGTGCCATCGTACCGGGACAGGGGGGCCAAGAGACCCAGTACTTC,CAIVPGQGGQETQYF
many,TRBV30,TRBJ2-5,.,TGTGCCTGGAGTGTACGCGGCGGGGAGACCCAGTACTTC,CAWSVRGGETQYF
few,TRBV19,TRBJ2-7,TRBD1,TGTGCCAGTAGTAGGGGACAGGAGGGCGAGCAGTACTTC,CASSRGQEGEQYF
.,TRBV2,TRBJ2-4,.,TGTGCCAGCAGTGCTAAGGGGGGGCCCAAAAACATTCAGTACTTC,CASSAKGGPKNIQYF
.,TRBV10-3,TRBJ2-7,TRBD2,TGTGCCATCAGCCCTCGGCGGGAGCCCCAATCCTACGAGCAGTACTTC,CAISPRREPQSYEQYF
.,TRBV30,TRBJ2-2,TRBD1,TGTGCCTGGAGTGTAGGACAGGTCGGCGGGGAGCTGTTTTTT,CAWSVGQVGGELFF
.,TRBV19,TRBJ2-7,TRBD1,TGTGCCAGTAGTTCCACAGGGGGCGGAAATAACGAGCAGTACTTC,CASSSTGGGNNEQYF
few,TRBV24-1,TRBJ1-4,.,TGTGCCACCAGTGAGGCCGGGGGAGAAGAAAAACTGTTTTTT,CATSEAGGEEKLFF
many,TRBV27,TRBJ2-2,.,TGTGCCAGCAGTTTGACAGCGGCGAACACCGGGGAGCTGTTTTTT,CASSLTAANTGELFF
.,TRBV19,TRBJ1-3,.,TGTGCCAGTAGTATTACCCCAGGGCTTGGACCTGGAAACACCATATATTTT,CASSITPGLGPGNTIYF
many,TRBV6-1,TRBJ1-2,.,TGTGCCAGCAGTGAATCGAGGCATTCTGGCTACACCTTC,CASSESRHSGYTF
.,TRBV20-1,TRBJ1-5,TRBD1,TGCAGTGCTAGTAGGGACAGGGGACAGCCCCAGCATTTT,CSASRDRGQPQHF
few,TRBV5-1,TRBJ2-7,.,TGCGCCAGCAGACCCGACAGCTACCCCTACGAGCAGTACTTC,CASRPDSYPYEQYF
.,TRBV7-9,TRBJ1-1,.,TGTGCCAGTCTTACAGGGCCCCCGAACACTGAAGCTTTCTTT,CASLTGPPNTEAFF
.,TRBV12-5,TRBJ2-6,.,TGTGCTAGTGGTCCAGGGGACTCTGGGGCTAACGTCCTGACTTTC,CASGPGDSGANVLTF
few,TRBV5-6,TRBJ2-5,TRBD1,TGTGCCAGCAGCCAGGGACAGAGTGGGACCCAGTACTTC,CASSQGQSGTQYF
.,TRBV3-1,TRBJ1-5,.,TGTGCCAGCAGCCAAGATGGCCCATCGGCAGGCTGGCAGCCCCAGCATTTT,CASSQDGPSAGWQPQHF
many,TRBV2,TRBJ1-5,TRBD1,TGTGCCAGCAGCCGGGACAGGGATCGGCCCCAGCATTTT,CASSRDRDRPQHF
.,TRBV29-1,TRBJ1-2,TRBD1,TGCAGCGCCCCAGGGGGCGCGGGGGGCTACACCTTC,CSAPGGAGGYTF
.,TRBV3-1,TRBJ1-1,.,TGTGCCAGCAGCCAGATTTTGGGGAACACTGAAGCTTTCTTT,CASSQILGNTEAFF
.,TRBV5-1,TRBJ2-5,.,TGCGCCAGCAGCCCGGGACCTTCGTACCAAGAGACCCAGTACTTC,CASSPGPSYQETQYF
once,TRBV7-9,TRBJ2-7,.,TGTGCCAGCAGCTTTGGGGCAGGGGGGGGTTCCTACGAGCAGTACTTC,CASSFGAGGGSYEQYF
many,TRBV27,TRBJ1-2,TRBD1,TGTGCCAGCAGTCCGCTGGGACAGAACTATGGCTACACCTTC,CASSPLGQNYGYTF
.,TRBV6-1,TRBJ2-1,TRBD2,TGTGCCAGCAGTCGGACTAGCGAACTCTACAATGAGCAGTTCTTC,CASSRTSELYNEQFF
.,TRBV6-1,TRBJ1-5,.,TGTGCCAGCAGACCCGCGGGGCAGCCCCAGCATTTT,CASRPAGQPQHF
.,TRBV18,TRBJ2-5,.,TGTGCCAGCTCACCACTCGAGCCGGGACAACAAGAGACCCAGTACTTC,CASSPLEPGQQETQYF
once,TRBV19,TRBJ1-1,.,TGTGCCAGTAGTATCATTGCGGGGTTTGAAGCTTTCTTT,CASSIIAGFEAFF
many,TRBV12-3/TRBV12-4,TRBJ1-5,.,TGTGCCAGCAGCAAAACAGGGCCCAATCAGCCCCAGCATTTT,CASSKTGPNQPQHF
few,TRBV10-3,TRBJ1-1,.,TGTGCCATCAGTGACAGGCTCAACACTGAAGCTTTCTTT,CAISDRLNTEAFF
once,TRBV5-1,TRBJ2-7,.,TGCGCCAGCAGGGGCCCCCTGGGGAGCGAGCAGTACTTC,CASRGPLGSEQYF
.,TRBV11-2,TRBJ2-5,.,TGTGCCAGCAGCTTCAGACAGGGAGGTCAAGAGACCCAGTACTTC,CASSFRQGGQETQYF